These 3 T cell receptor beta chains were all obtained from the same sample, sequenced in a study of cytomegalovirus exposure and HLA in healthy donors. Some clones are missing from TCRdb's copy, which holds only in-frame ones; the method was immunoSEQ multiplex PCR. The data hold roughly 200,000 clones, with roughly four fifths observed a single time. Sequencing used PBMCs. Receptor source: a young woman in good health and CMV-seropositive.

Of note for this clone: This specimen includes other DNA sequences encoding the same CDR3. This chain connects TRBV6-6 to TRBJ1-1; D is possibly TRBD1 (6 bases). Germline V lookup: CDR1 MNHNY, CDR2 SVGAGI (reference sequence). Trimming stripped 5 bases from V and 1 base from J, with 8 bases between. This CDR3 contains 13 residues. The CDR3 reads CASSRTENTEAFF. CDR3 sequence (DNA): TGTGCCAGCAGTCGGACAGAGAACACTGAAGCTTTCTTT.

Notes on this clone: One junction end disagrees with the germline gene, perhaps due to a read error. Written as DNA, the CDR3 is TGTGCCAGCAGTCAAGGGCCGGGACAGGGGCTCTTC. This codes for CASSQGPGQGLF. This chain joins TRBV13 and TRBJ2-7; 10 bases align to TRBD1. CDR1 is PRHDT and CDR2 is FYEKMQ in the germline V gene (reference sequence). CDR3 length: 12 amino acids.

Regarding this clone: The junction departs from the called germline gene at one end, perhaps through a read error. This chain uses TRBV2 with TRBJ1-1, with D perhaps TRBD1 (5 bases). Germline lookup yields CDR1 SNHLY and CDR2 FYNNEI. This CDR3 contains 11 residues. The DNA for the CDR3 is TGTGCCAGCAGAGAAGACAGTTTGGATTTCTTT. It translates to CASREDSLDFF.